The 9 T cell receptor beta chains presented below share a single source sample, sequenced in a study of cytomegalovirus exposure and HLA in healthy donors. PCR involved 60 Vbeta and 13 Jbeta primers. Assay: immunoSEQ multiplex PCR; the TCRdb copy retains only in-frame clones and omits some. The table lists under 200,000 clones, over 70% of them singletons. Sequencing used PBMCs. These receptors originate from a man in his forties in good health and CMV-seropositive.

The CDR3 protein is CASWTSGYNEQFF. The CDR3 coding sequence is TGCGCCAGCTGGACTAGCGGATACAATGAGCAGTTCTTC. V gene TRBV5-1 combines with J gene TRBJ2-1; 10 nucleotides agree with TRBD2. J lost 4 bases, V lost 7 bases, and 2 bases had no gene match. Germline CDR1 is SGHRS and CDR2 is YFSETQ. CDR3 length: 13 residues.

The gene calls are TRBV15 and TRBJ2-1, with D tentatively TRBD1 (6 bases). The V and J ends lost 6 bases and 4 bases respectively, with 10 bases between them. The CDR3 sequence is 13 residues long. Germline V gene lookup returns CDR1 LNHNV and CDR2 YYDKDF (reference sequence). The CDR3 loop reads CATRGQLYNEQFF. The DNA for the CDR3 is TGTGCCACCAGAGGACAGCTTTACAATGAGCAGTTCTTC. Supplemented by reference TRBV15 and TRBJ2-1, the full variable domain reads DAMVIQNPRYQVTQFGKPVTLSCSQTLNHNVMYWYQQKSSQAPKLLFHYYDKDFNNEADTPDNFQSRRPNTSFCFLDIRSPGLGDTAMYLCATRGQLYNEQFFGPGTRLTVL.

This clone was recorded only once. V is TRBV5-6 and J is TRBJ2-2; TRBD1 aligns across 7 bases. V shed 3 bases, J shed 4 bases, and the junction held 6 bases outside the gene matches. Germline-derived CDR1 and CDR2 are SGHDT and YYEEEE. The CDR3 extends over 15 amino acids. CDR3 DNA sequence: TGTGCCAGCAGCTCCGGGACAGATCTCACCGGGGAGCTGTTTTTT. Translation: CASSSGTDLTGELFF.

Written as DNA, the CDR3 is TGCAGCGGACTAGCGGGGGGTGAGCAGTTCTTC. Its translation is CSGLAGGEQFF. This rearrangement joins TRBV20-1 to TRBJ2-1; 14 bases fit TRBD2. There are 11 residues in the CDR3. CDR1 DFQATT and CDR2 SNEGSKA come from the germline V gene (reference sequence).

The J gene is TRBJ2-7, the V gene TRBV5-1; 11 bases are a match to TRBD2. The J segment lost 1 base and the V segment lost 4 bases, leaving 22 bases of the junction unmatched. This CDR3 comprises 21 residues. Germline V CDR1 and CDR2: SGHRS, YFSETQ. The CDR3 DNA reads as TGCGCCAGCAGCCCTGGGACTAGCGGAAGACGAGGTCACTCCTCATCCTACGAGCAGTACTTC. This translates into CASSPGTSGRRGHSSSYEQYF. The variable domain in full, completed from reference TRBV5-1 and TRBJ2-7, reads KAGVTQTPRYLIKTRGQQVTLSCSPISGHRSVSWYQQTPGQGLQFLFEYFSETQRNKGNFPGRFSGRQFSNSRSEMNVSTLELGDSALYLCASSPGTSGRRGHSSSYEQYFGPGTRLTVT.

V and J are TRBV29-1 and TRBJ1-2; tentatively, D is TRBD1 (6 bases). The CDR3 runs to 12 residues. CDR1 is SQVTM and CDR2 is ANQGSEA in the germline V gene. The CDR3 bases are TGCGGAGAGGGGGGGAGAGCGGGTGGCTACACCTTC. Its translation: CGEGGRAGGYTF.

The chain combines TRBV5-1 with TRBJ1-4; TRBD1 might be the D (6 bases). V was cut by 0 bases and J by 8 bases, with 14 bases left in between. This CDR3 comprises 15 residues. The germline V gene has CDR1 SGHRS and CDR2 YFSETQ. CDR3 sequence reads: CASSLGGGLSEKLFF. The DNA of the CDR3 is TGCGCCAGCAGCTTGGGGGGGGGCTTGAGCGAAAAACTGTTTTTT. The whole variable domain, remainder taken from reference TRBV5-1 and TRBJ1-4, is KAGVTQTPRYLIKTRGQQVTLSCSPISGHRSVSWYQQTPGQGLQFLFEYFSETQRNKGNFPGRFSGRQFSNSRSEMNVSTLELGDSALYLCASSLGGGLSEKLFFGSGTQLSVL.

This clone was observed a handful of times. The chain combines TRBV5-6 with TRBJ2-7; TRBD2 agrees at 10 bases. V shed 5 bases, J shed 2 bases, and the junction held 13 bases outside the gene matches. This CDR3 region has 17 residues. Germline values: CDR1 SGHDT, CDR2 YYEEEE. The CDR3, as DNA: TGTGCCAGCAGACCCGACCGGGGACTAGCGCCCCCCTACGAGCAGTACTTC. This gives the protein CASRPDRGLAPPYEQYF.

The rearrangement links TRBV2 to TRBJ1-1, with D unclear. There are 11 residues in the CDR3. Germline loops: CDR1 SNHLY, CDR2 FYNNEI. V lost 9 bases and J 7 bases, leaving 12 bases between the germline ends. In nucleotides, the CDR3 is TGTGCCAGAATGCAGGCCCTTGAAGCTTTCTTT. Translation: CARMQALEAFF.